A selection of T cell receptor beta chains follows, all from one sample in a study of Ad26.COV2.S vaccination and SARS-CoV-2 variants. The table came from immunoSEQ multiplex PCR; TCRdb's copy has only in-frame clones and leaves some out. The sample lists about 390,000 clones, roughly 90% occurring once. Sequencing was performed on peripheral blood, taken in a trial of Ad26.COV2.S vaccine versus placebo. Every receptor here comes from a person aged 18-60 years who received the Ad26.COV2.S COVID-19 vaccine or a placebo. Both conserved end residues are part of each CDR3. Each record gives: clone size, V gene, D gene, J gene, CDR3 protein, CDR3 DNA. A D gene is named only where the DNA matches it firmly. Not all rows give a size; the values are once, few, many and, for expanded clones, a class.

NA,TRBV3-1/TRBV3-2,TRBD2,TRBJ2-5,CASSRRGRGGGETQYF,TGTGCCAGCAGCCGCCGTGGGCGGGGCGGGGGAGAGACCCAGTACTTC
NA,TRBV4-3,NA,TRBJ1-2,CASSPGPRTPLNYGYTF,TGCGCCAGCAGCCCCGGCCCCCGGACACCCCTTAACTATGGCTACACCTTC
NA,TRBV24-1,TRBD2,TRBJ2-3,CAAGGAQERTDTQYF,TGTGCCGCGGGGGGCGCCCAGGAACGGACAGATACGCAGTATTTT
NA,TRBV5-1,TRBD1,TRBJ1-3,CASSPTGPISGNTIYF,TGCGCCAGCAGCCCGACAGGGCCAATCTCTGGAAACACCATATATTTT
NA,TRBV12-3/TRBV12-4,NA,TRBJ1-6,CASRFQGFSPLHF,TGTGCCAGCAGATTCCAGGGTTTTTCACCCCTCCACTTT
NA,TRBV7-2,NA,TRBJ1-1,CASRPPLGTEAFF,TGTGCCAGCAGGCCCCCCCTTGGGACTGAAGCTTTCTTT
NA,TRBV7-6,NA,TRBJ2-1,CASSPSPGAGNEQFF,TGTGCCAGCAGTCCTAGCCCGGGGGCAGGCAATGAGCAGTTCTTC
NA,TRBV4-3,NA,TRBJ2-1,CASSQDLRQGVTNEQFF,TGCGCCAGCAGCCAAGATCTACGGCAGGGAGTCACTAATGAGCAGTTCTTC
once,TRBV28,TRBD1,TRBJ1-1,CASSPLSGQGAFF,TGTGCCAGCAGTCCCTTATCCGGACAGGGAGCTTTCTTT
NA,TRBV27,NA,TRBJ1-4,CASSPGTATNEKLFF,TGTGCCAGCAGTCCAGGGACGGCAACTAATGAAAAACTGTTTTTT
NA,TRBV5-4,TRBD2,TRBJ2-2,CASSLVALAGVSGELFF,TGTGCCAGCAGCTTGGTCGCACTAGCGGGGGTCTCCGGGGAGCTGTTTTTT
once,TRBV28,TRBD2,TRBJ2-7,CASSLPLAGGLYEQYF,TGTGCCAGCAGTTTACCCTTAGCGGGGGGATTATACGAGCAGTACTTC
NA,TRBV6-6,TRBD1,TRBJ1-4,CASSYRQGAEKLFF,TGTGCCAGCAGTTACCGGCAGGGGGCTGAAAAACTGTTTTTT
NA,TRBV6-6,NA,TRBJ1-2,CASSQSTADYGYTF,TGTGCCAGCAGTCAATCCACGGCAGACTATGGCTACACCTTC
NA,TRBV30,TRBD2,TRBJ2-1,CAWSAGTSGEDEQFF,TGTGCCTGGAGTGCCGGGACTAGCGGGGAAGATGAGCAGTTCTTC
NA,TRBV5-6,NA,TRBJ1-6,CASSLGGVDSPLHF,TGTGCCAGCAGCTTAGGGGGTGTGGATTCACCCCTCCACTTT
NA,TRBV7-2,NA,TRBJ1-2,CASRRGETYTF,TGTGCCAGCAGAAGGGGGGAGACCTACACCTTC
NA,TRBV2,NA,TRBJ2-7,CASRQGREQYF,TGTGCCAGCAGACAAGGGAGGGAGCAGTACTTC
NA,TRBV12-3/TRBV12-4,NA,TRBJ2-7,CASRPSGDEQYF,TGTGCCAGCAGGCCGAGCGGAGACGAGCAGTACTTC
NA,TRBV4-3,NA,TRBJ2-1,CASSQGLGARGSYNEQFF,TGCGCCAGCAGCCAAGGGTTGGGTGCCAGGGGATCCTACAATGAGCAGTTCTTC
NA,TRBV6-1,NA,TRBJ2-3,CASSELGGADTQYF,TGTGCCAGCAGTGAACTGGGGGGAGCAGATACGCAGTATTTT
NA,TRBV3-1/TRBV3-2,NA,TRBJ2-7,CASSQGYGYEQYF,TGTGCCAGCAGCCAAGGTTACGGGTACGAGCAGTACTTC
NA,TRBV30,NA,TRBJ1-5,CAWSVGLSNQPQHF,TGTGCCTGGAGTGTAGGCCTTAGCAATCAGCCCCAGCATTTT
NA,TRBV6-5,NA,TRBJ2-3,CASRGRGVDTQYF,TGTGCCAGCAGAGGAAGGGGCGTAGATACGCAGTATTTT
NA,TRBV15,NA,TRBJ2-3,CATSRVGGTDTQYF,TGTGCCACCAGCAGAGTGGGGGGCACAGATACGCAGTATTTT
NA,TRBV15,TRBD1,TRBJ2-1,CATSSDRVGEQFF,TGTGCCACCAGCAGTGACAGGGTTGGCGAGCAGTTCTTC
NA,TRBV6-5,NA,TRBJ2-1,CASRSYNYNEQFF,TGTGCCAGCAGATCGTATAACTACAATGAGCAGTTCTTC
NA,TRBV18,NA,TRBJ1-5,CASSPGLGQPQHF,TGTGCCAGCTCACCAGGGTTAGGTCAGCCCCAGCATTTT
NA,TRBV7-9,NA,TRBJ2-1,CASSLDGPSYNEQFF,TGTGCCAGCAGCTTAGATGGGCCCTCCTACAATGAGCAGTTCTTC
NA,TRBV7-7,NA,TRBJ2-5,CASSPTGTQETQYF,TGTGCTAGCAGCCCAACAGGGACCCAAGAGACCCAGTACTTC
NA,TRBV6-5,NA,TRBJ1-2,CASSYSIDTTNYGYTF,TGTGCCAGCAGTTACTCGATAGACACTACTAACTATGGCTACACCTTC
NA,TRBV7-2,TRBD1,TRBJ2-5,CASSPTGQGAWETQYF,TGTGCCAGCAGCCCTACCGGACAGGGGGCATGGGAGACCCAGTACTTC
NA,TRBV7-6,TRBD2,TRBJ2-7,CASISSGLAGEPSYEQYF,TGTGCCAGCATCAGTTCAGGACTAGCGGGGGAACCCTCCTACGAGCAGTACTTC
NA,TRBV6-5,NA,TRBJ1-5,CASSTGGAKGQPQHF,TGTGCCAGCAGTACAGGTGGGGCGAAGGGTCAGCCCCAGCATTTT
NA,TRBV13,NA,TRBJ1-1,CASSLGSYWRATHTQIPGFF,TGTGCCAGCAGCTTAGGCAGTTATTGGCGGGCCACCCACACTCAGATCCCGGGGTTCTTT
NA,TRBV19,TRBD1,TRBJ1-5,CASSIGGTGTQPQHF,TGTGCCAGTAGTATAGGCGGGACAGGGACTCAGCCCCAGCATTTT
NA,TRBV29-1,NA,TRBJ2-1,CSVDSDYLNNEQFF,TGCAGCGTGGACAGTGACTACCTAAACAATGAGCAGTTCTTC
NA,TRBV7-9,NA,TRBJ2-6,CASSFEKGISGANVLTF,TGTGCCAGCAGCTTCGAAAAGGGCATCTCTGGGGCCAACGTCCTGACTTTC
NA,TRBV10-1,TRBD2,TRBJ2-5,CASSGGELAGQETQYF,TGCGCCAGCAGTGGAGGAGAACTAGCGGGGCAAGAGACCCAGTACTTC
NA,TRBV11-3,NA,TRBJ2-5,CASSSSGTTRETQYF,TGTGCCAGCAGTTCCTCCGGGACGACAAGAGAGACCCAGTACTTC